This T cell receptor (beta chain) was identified in a study of a mutant IDH1 vaccine in newly diagnosed glioma. Study as a whole: Most had both radiotherapy and temozolomide beforehand; others had only one. At week 35 came visit V12, and visit V13 followed at week 47. Findings of the study overall: Overall, approximately 93% of patients had vaccine-induced immune responses. Pseudoprogression appeared unlinked to shifts in leading peripheral T cell clonotypes.

The time point here: week 47, end of study. Doses of 300 ug of mutant IDH1 20-mer peptide were given with topical imiquimod. About this clone: Its antigen is unknown.

Trimming left V 3 bases short and J 5 bases short, with 16 bases between. This CDR3 contains 15 residues. Germline loops: CDR1 SEHNR, CDR2 FQNEAQ (reference sequence). Assay used: immunoSEQ multiplex PCR; TCRdb lists only in-frame clones, some missing. This sample has roughly 32,000 clones; 87% occur once, and the top ten carry approximately 12%. The gene calls are TRBV7-9 and TRBJ2-5; D assignment may be TRBD1 or TRBD2 (5 bases each). The TCR originated in a woman between 25 and 40 years old with glioma. The sequencing used PBMCs, collected from a glioma patient whose treatment included an IDH1 peptide vaccine. The CDR3 DNA is TGTGCCAGCAGCTTCGGCGGACCCGAGGGGGAGACCCAGTACTTC. Its protein is CASSFGGPEGETQYF.